This TCR beta chain was observed in a study of OX40 agonist ivuxolimab in advanced cancers. Overall study context: Three partial responders included one hepatocellular carcinoma patient and two cutaneous melanoma patients.

The assay was immunoSEQ multiplex PCR, and TCRdb's table has in-frame clones only and misses some. The data show around 41,000 clones, approximately 90% seen once. Patients were ruled out by autoimmune disease history or systemic immunosuppression. Drawing of blood for sampling happened at baseline, at cycle 4 day 1, and at cycle 7 day 1. The clonotype comes from an adult with an advanced solid tumor such as melanoma, head and neck, liver or kidney cancer. The sample here was CD4+ or CD8+ T cells sorted from blood, taken in a trial of the OX40 agonist ivuxolimab.

The CDR3 nucleotides read TGTGCCAGTAGTCAGGGACTAGCGGGGGGCTCCTACAATGAGCAGTTCTTC. It yields the protein CASSQGLAGGSYNEQFF. V usage is TRBV19 and J usage is TRBJ2-1, with 15 bases aligning to TRBD2. Germline V gives CDR1 LNHDA, CDR2 SQIVND (reference sequence). The ends lost 5 bases at V and 0 bases at J; junction bases unmatched: 2. The CDR3 has 17 amino acids.